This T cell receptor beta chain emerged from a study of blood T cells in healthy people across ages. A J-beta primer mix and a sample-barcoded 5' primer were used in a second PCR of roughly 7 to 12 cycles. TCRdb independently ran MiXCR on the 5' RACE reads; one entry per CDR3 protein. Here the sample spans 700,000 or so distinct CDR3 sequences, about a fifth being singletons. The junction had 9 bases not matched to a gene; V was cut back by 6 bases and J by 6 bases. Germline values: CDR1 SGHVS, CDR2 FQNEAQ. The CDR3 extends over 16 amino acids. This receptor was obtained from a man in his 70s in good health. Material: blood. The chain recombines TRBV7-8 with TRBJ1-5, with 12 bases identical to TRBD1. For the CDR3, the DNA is TGTGCCAGCAGAATAGGGACAGGGGGCCGACCTCAGCCCCAGCATTTT. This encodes CASRIGTGGRPQPQHF.